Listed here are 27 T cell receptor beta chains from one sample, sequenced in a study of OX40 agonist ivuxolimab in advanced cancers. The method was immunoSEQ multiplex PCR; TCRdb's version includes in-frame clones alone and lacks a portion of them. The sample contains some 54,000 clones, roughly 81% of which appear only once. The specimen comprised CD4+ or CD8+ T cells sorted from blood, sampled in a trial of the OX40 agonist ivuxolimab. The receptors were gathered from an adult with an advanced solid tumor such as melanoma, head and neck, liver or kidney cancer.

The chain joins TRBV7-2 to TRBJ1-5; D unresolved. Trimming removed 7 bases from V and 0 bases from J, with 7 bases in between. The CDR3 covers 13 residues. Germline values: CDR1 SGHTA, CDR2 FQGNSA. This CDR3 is CASTPDSNQPQHF. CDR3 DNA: TGTGCCAGCACCCCCGATAGCAATCAGCCCCAGCATTTT.

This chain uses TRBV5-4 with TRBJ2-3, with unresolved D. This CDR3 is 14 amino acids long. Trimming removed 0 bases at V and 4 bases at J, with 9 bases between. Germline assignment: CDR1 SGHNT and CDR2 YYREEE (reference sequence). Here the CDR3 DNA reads TGTGCCAGCAGCTTGGGGGGTAGTGCAGATACGCAGTATTTT. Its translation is CASSLGGSADTQYF. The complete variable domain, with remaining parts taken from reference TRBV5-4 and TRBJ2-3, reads ETGVTQSPTHLIKTRGQQVTLRCSSQSGHNTVSWYQQALGQGPQFIFQYYREEENGRGNFPPRFSGLQFPNYSSELNVNALELDDSALYLCASSLGGSADTQYFGPGTRLTVL.

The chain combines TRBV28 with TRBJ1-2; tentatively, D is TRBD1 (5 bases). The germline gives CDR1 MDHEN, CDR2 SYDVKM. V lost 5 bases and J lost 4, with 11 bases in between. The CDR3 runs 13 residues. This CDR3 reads CASSRDGSYGYTF. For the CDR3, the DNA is TGTGCCAGCAGTCGGGACGGCTCCTATGGCTACACCTTC.

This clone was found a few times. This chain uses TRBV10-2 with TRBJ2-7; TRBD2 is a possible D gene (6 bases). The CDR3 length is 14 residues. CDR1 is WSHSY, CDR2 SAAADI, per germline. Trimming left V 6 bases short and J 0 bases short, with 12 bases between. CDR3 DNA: TGCGCCAGCAGCGAAGCGGGTAGCTCCTACGAGCAGTACTTC. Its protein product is CASSEAGSSYEQYF.

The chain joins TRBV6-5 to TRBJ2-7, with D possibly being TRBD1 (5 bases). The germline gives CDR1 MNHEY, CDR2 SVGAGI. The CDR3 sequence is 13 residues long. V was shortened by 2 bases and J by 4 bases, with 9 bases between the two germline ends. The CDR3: CASSYTGPYEQYF. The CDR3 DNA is TGTGCCAGCAGTTACACAGGACCTTACGAGCAGTACTTC.

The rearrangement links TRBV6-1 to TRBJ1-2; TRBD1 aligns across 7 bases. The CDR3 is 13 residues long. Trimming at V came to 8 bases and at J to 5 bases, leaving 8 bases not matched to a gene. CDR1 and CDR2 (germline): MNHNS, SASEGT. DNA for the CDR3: TGTGCCAGCCGAACAGGGGCGCAATATGGCTACACCTTC. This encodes CASRTGAQYGYTF.

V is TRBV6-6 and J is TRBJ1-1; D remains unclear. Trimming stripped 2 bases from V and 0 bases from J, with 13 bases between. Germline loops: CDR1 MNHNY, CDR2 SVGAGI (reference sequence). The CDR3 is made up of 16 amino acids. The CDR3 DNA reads TGTGCCAGCAGTTACCCGTCCGGGATTATGAACACTGAAGCTTTCTTT. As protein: CASSYPSGIMNTEAFF.

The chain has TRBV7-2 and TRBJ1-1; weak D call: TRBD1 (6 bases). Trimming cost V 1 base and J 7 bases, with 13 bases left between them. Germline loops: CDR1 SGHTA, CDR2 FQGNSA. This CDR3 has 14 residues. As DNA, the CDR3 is TGTGCCAGCAGCTTAGTGGTTAGGACAGATGAAGCTTTCTTT. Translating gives CASSLVVRTDEAFF.

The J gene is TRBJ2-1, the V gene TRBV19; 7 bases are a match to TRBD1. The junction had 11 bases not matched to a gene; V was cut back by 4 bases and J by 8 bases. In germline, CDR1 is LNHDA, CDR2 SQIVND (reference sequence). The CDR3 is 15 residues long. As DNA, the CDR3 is TGTGCCAGTAGTACCGACAGGGTGACGGGCCATGAGCAGTTCTTC. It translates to CASSTDRVTGHEQFF.

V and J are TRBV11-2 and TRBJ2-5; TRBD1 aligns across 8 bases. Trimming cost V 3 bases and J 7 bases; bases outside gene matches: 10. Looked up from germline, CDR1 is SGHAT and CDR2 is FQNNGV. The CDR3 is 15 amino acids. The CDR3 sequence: CASSFNTGGFGTQYF. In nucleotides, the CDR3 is TGTGCCAGCAGCTTTAACACAGGGGGTTTTGGGACCCAGTACTTC.

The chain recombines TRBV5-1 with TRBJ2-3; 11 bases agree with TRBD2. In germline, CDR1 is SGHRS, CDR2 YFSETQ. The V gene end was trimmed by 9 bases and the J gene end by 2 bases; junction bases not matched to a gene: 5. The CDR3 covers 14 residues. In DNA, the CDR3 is TGCGCCACCTCGACTAGCGGGACCACAGATACGCAGTATTTT. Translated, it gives CATSTSGTTDTQYF.

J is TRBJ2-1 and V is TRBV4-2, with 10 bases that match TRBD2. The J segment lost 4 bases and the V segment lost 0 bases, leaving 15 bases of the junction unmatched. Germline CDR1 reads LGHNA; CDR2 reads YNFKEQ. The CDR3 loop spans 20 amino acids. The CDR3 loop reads CASSQDGLAGVGGTYNEQFF. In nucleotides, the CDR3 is TGTGCCAGCAGCCAAGATGGGCTAGCGGGAGTCGGGGGGACGTACAATGAGCAGTTCTTC.

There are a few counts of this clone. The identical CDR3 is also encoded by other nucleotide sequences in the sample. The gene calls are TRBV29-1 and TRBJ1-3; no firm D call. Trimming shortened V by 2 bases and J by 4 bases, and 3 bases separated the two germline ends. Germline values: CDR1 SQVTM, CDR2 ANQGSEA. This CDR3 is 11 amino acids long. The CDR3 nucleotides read TGCAGCGTTGAATGGGGAAACACCATATATTTT. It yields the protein CSVEWGNTIYF.

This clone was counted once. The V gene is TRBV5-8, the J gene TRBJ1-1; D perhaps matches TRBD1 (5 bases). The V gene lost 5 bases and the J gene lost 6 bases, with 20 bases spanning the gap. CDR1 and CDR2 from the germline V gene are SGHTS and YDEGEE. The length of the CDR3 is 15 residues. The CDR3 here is CASSRWSIRGAEAFF. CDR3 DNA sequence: TGTGCCAGCAGTCGTTGGAGCATCAGAGGGGCTGAAGCTTTCTTT.

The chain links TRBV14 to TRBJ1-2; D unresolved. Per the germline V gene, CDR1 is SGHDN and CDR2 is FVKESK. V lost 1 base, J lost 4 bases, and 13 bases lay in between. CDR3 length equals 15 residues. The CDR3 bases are TGTGCCAGCAGCCAAGCCGTGACACCCTCCTATGGCTACACCTTC. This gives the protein CASSQAVTPSYGYTF. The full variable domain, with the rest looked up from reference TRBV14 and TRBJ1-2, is EAGVTQFPSHSVIEKGQTVTLRCDPISGHDNLYWYRRVMGKEIKFLLHFVKESKQDESGMPNNRFLAERTGGTYSTLKVQPAELEDSGVYFCASSQAVTPSYGYTFGSGTRLTVV.

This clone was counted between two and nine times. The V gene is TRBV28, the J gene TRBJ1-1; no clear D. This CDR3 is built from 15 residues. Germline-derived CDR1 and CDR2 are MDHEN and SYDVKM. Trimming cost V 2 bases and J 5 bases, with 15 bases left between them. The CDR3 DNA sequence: TGTGCCAGCAGTTTACTCACCCCAAGGTTGACTGAAGCTTTCTTT. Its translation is CASSLLTPRLTEAFF.

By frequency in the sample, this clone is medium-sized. The CDR3 DNA reads as TGTGCCAGCAGGCCCCGCGGCAGGATCATGAACACTGAAGCTTTCTTT. This gives the protein CASRPRGRIMNTEAFF. The genes are TRBV25-1 and TRBJ1-1; D not certain. The V end was cut by 6 bases, the J end by 0 bases, with 17 bases between. Germline CDR1 reads MGHDK; CDR2 reads SYGVNS. The CDR3 extends over 16 amino acids. The full variable domain, its missing parts supplied by reference TRBV25-1 and TRBJ1-1, is EADIYQTPRYLVIGTGKKITLECSQTMGHDKMYWYQQDPGMELHLIHYSYGVNSTEKGDLSSESTVSRIRTEHFPLTLESARPSHTSQYLCASRPRGRIMNTEAFFGQGTRLTVV.

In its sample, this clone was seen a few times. CDR3 region: CASSPGQDYGYTF. The CDR3 nucleotides are TGTGCCAGCAGCCCCGGACAGGACTATGGCTACACCTTC. The chain employs TRBV7-2 and TRBJ1-2; the match to TRBD1 covers 7 bases. This CDR3 is 13 amino acids long. V lost 5 bases, J lost 3 bases, and 3 bases stayed unmatched. The germline V gene encodes CDR1 SGHTA and CDR2 FQGNSA.

The CDR3 here is CASSPPGGSLYGYTF. CDR3 coding DNA: TGTGCCAGCAGTCCCCCTGGGGGATCTCTCTATGGCTACACCTTC. The chain is built from TRBV6-5 and TRBJ1-2; TRBD1 might be the D (5 bases). The germline V gene has CDR1 MNHEY and CDR2 SVGAGI. Trimming cost V 5 bases and J 4 bases, with 17 bases left between them. The CDR3 has 15 residues.

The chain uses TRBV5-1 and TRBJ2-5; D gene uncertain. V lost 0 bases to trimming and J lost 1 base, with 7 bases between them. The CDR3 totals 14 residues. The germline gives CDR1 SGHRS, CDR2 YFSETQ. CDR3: CASSLAILQETQYF. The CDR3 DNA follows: TGCGCCAGCAGCTTGGCCATCCTCCAAGAGACCCAGTACTTC.

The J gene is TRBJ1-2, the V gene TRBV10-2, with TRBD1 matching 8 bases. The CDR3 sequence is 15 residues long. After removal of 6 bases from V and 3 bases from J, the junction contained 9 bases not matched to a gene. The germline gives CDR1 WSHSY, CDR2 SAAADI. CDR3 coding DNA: TGCGCCAGCAGAGGGGCTGGCAGGGGGCACTATGGCTACACCTTC. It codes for CASRGAGRGHYGYTF.

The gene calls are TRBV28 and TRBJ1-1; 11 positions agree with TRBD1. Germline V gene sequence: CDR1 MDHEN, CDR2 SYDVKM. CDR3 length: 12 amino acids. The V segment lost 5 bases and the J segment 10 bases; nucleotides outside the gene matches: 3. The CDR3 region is CASSGQGARAFF. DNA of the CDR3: TGTGCCAGCAGTGGACAGGGGGCGCGAGCTTTCTTT.

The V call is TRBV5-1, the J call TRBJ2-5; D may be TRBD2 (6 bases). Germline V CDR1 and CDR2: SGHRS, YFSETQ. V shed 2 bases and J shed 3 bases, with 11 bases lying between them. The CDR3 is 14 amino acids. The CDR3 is CASSLRGGEETQYF. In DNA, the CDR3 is TGCGCCAGCAGCTTAAGGGGAGGAGAAGAGACCCAGTACTTC.

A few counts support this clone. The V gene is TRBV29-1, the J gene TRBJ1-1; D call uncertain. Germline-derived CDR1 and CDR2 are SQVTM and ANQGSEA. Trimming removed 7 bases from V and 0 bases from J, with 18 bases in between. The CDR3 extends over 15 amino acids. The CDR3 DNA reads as TGCAGCGCCCAAACAACACGGACGGTGAACACTGAAGCTTTCTTT. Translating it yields CSAQTTRTVNTEAFF. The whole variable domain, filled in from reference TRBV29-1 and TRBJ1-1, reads SAVISQKPSRDICQRGTSLTIQCQVDSQVTMMFWYRQQPGQSLTLIATANQGSEATYESGFVIDKFPISRPNLTFSTLTVSNMSPEDSSIYLCSAQTTRTVNTEAFFGQGTRLTVV.

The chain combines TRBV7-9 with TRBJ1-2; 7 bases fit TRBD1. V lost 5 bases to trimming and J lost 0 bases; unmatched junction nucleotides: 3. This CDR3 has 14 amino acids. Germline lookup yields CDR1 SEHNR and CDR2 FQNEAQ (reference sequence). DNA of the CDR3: TGTGCCAGCAGCCTCGGACAGGCTAACTATGGCTACACCTTC. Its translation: CASSLGQANYGYTF.

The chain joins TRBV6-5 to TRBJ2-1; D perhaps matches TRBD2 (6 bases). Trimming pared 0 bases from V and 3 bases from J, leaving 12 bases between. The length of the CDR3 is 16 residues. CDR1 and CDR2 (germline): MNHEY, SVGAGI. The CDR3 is CASSYSTASVYNEQFF. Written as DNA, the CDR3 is TGTGCCAGCAGTTACTCTACGGCTAGCGTCTACAATGAGCAGTTCTTC.

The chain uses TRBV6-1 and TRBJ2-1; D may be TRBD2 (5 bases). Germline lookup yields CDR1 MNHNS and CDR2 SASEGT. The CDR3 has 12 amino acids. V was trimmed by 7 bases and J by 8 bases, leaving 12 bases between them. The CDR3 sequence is CASTGKRYEQFF. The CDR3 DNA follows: TGTGCCAGCACCGGGAAGCGCTATGAGCAGTTCTTC.